The 30 T cell receptor beta chains below all came from one sample that was sequenced in a study of CD8 T cells in Susac syndrome. Random hexamers were used to reverse transcribe an amount of about 0.5 to 1 ug RNA. TCRdb recomputed calls from the immunoSEQ multiplex PCR reads with MiXCR, one row per CDR3 protein. Found here are more than 110,000 distinct CDR3 sequences, roughly 94% of them singletons; the top ten hold roughly 0.14%. Specimen: CD4+ T cells from PBMCs. Receptors were obtained from a human donor with Susac syndrome.

V usage is TRBV6-6 and J usage is TRBJ2-7; 9 bases are shared with TRBD1. This CDR3 has 14 amino acids. Germline V gene sequence: CDR1 MNHNY, CDR2 SVGAGI (reference sequence). Trimming removed 2 bases from V and 3 bases from J; junction bases left unmatched: 2. The CDR3 sequence is CASSYGGQGYEQYF. DNA for the CDR3: TGTGCCAGCAGTTACGGGGGACAGGGCTACGAGCAGTACTTC.

This chain links TRBV29-1 with TRBJ1-4, with 8 bases lining up with TRBD1. Germline CDR1 reads SQVTM; CDR2 reads ANQGSEA. The CDR3 totals 11 residues. With V trimmed by 4 bases and J by 10 bases, 2 bases remained unmatched. The CDR3 DNA sequence: TGCAGCGTTGGAACAGGGGGAAAACTGTTTTTT. This encodes CSVGTGGKLFF.

This chain joins TRBV6-6 and TRBJ2-7; 7 bases fit TRBD2. This CDR3 has 14 amino acids. J was trimmed by 0 bases and V by 5 bases; bases with no gene match: 4. From germline, CDR1 is MNHNY and CDR2 SVGAGI (reference sequence). CDR3 amino acids: CASSPWTSSYEQYF. The CDR3 DNA sequence: TGTGCCAGCAGTCCCTGGACTAGCTCCTACGAGCAGTACTTC.

The J gene is TRBJ1-1, the V gene TRBV20-1, with D maybe TRBD1 (6 bases). Trimming pared 1 base from V and 5 bases from J, leaving 14 bases between. Per the germline V gene, CDR1 is DFQATT and CDR2 is SNEGSKA (reference sequence). The CDR3 is made up of 14 amino acids. CDR3 nucleotide sequence: TGCAGTGCTAGAGTGGGGGCTACTATGACTGAAGCTTTCTTT. This translates into CSARVGATMTEAFF.

This chain uses TRBV10-3 with TRBJ2-5; 9 bases align to TRBD1. Trimming took 6 bases from V and 5 from J; bases not matched to a gene: 7. Germline CDR1 reads ENHRY; CDR2 reads SYGVKD. This CDR3 contains 14 residues. The CDR3 here is CAIRVTGGQETQYF. The CDR3 DNA follows: TGTGCCATCAGGGTCACAGGGGGCCAGGAGACCCAGTACTTC.

The chain uses TRBV7-6 and TRBJ2-2; 7 bases match TRBD2. Per the germline V gene, CDR1 is SGHVS and CDR2 is FNYEAQ. Trimming cost V 0 bases and J 1 base; bases outside gene matches: 5. This CDR3 region has 17 residues. CDR3 protein: CASSLALWEGNTGELFF. DNA for the CDR3: TGTGCCAGCAGCTTAGCATTGTGGGAGGGGAACACCGGGGAGCTGTTTTTT.

J is TRBJ2-1 and V is TRBV11-3; possibly TRBD2 for D (5 bases). Trimming removed 5 bases at V and 12 bases at J, with 17 bases between. CDR1 is SGHNT and CDR2 is YENEEA in the germline V gene. CDR3 length: 13 amino acids. The CDR3: CASSNLDSARQFF. The DNA for the CDR3 is TGTGCCAGCAGCAACTTGGACTCCGCTCGGCAGTTCTTC. The whole variable domain, filled in from reference TRBV11-3 and TRBJ2-1, reads EAGVVQSPRYKIIEKKQPVAFWCNPISGHNTLYWYLQNLGQGPELLIRYENEEAVDDSQLPKDRFSAERLKGVDSTLKIQPAELGDSAVYLCASSNLDSARQFFGPGTRLTVL.

The chain employs TRBV12-3 or TRBV12-4 and TRBJ2-1; unclear D gene. Deletions cut 6 bases from V and 5 bases from J, with 20 bases between. The CDR3 contains 16 residues. This chain's CDR3 is CASRPRVAPVHNEQFF. DNA of the CDR3: TGTGCCAGCAGACCCCGGGTAGCTCCCGTCCACAATGAGCAGTTCTTC.

The J gene is TRBJ2-7, the V gene TRBV27, with D possibly TRBD1 on 6 matching bases. The CDR3 extends over 14 amino acids. The ends were cut back, 0 bases at V and 7 bases at J, with 13 bases in the middle. Germline V lookup: CDR1 MNHEY, CDR2 SMNVEV (reference sequence). The CDR3 sequence: CASSLSRGMKEQYF. The CDR3 DNA follows: TGTGCCAGCAGTTTATCAAGGGGGATGAAAGAGCAGTACTTC.

This CDR3 is CATSRDKGTPNQPQHF. In nucleotides, the CDR3 is TGTGCCACCAGCAGAGATAAGGGGACACCTAATCAGCCCCAGCATTTT. The V and J genes are TRBV15 and TRBJ1-5; possibly TRBD1 for D (6 bases). The CDR3 contains 16 residues. Trimming took 0 bases from V and 4 from J, leaving 13 bases between them. Germline V gives CDR1 LNHNV, CDR2 YYDKDF (reference sequence).

CDR3 loop: CSTWTGEGYGYTF. As DNA, the CDR3 is TGCAGCACCTGGACAGGGGAGGGCTATGGCTACACCTTC. The J gene is TRBJ1-2, the V gene TRBV29-1; TRBD1 aligns across 9 bases. Germline V gene sequence: CDR1 SQVTM, CDR2 ANQGSEA. The CDR3 has 13 residues. The V and J ends lost 8 bases and 4 bases, in that order; junction bases with no gene match: 8.

The chain combines TRBV6-6 with TRBJ1-1; D remains ambiguous. The length of the CDR3 is 15 residues. The germline V gene has CDR1 MNHNY and CDR2 SVGAGI (reference sequence). The germline V and J ends were trimmed by 2 bases and 1 base, with 11 bases remaining between them. CDR3 loop: CASSYTQWANTEAFF. CDR3 DNA sequence: TGTGCCAGCAGTTACACACAGTGGGCGAACACTGAAGCTTTCTTT.

The chain joins TRBV3-1 to TRBJ1-2; 7 bases fit TRBD1. The CDR3 has 12 residues. From germline, CDR1 is LGHDT and CDR2 YNNKEL (reference sequence). The V segment lost 5 bases and the J segment 6 bases; nucleotides outside the gene matches: 3. CDR3 loop: CASSFTGDGYTF. As DNA, the CDR3 is TGTGCCAGCAGCTTCACAGGGGATGGCTACACCTTC.

The chain combines TRBV6-5 with TRBJ2-7; D is perhaps TRBD2 (5 bases). Germline V gives CDR1 MNHEY, CDR2 SVGAGI. The CDR3 is made up of 13 amino acids. The V gene lost 6 bases and the J gene lost 2 bases, with 11 bases spanning the gap. CDR3 loop: CASSQRDTYEQYF. CDR3 nucleotides: TGTGCCAGCAGCCAGAGGGATACCTACGAGCAGTACTTC.

The genes are TRBV12-3 or TRBV12-4 and TRBJ2-7; no clear D. V gave up 2 bases and J gave up 6 bases, with 5 bases separating them. CDR3 size: 11 residues. The CDR3 region has the DNA TGTGCCAGCAGTTTACGGATCGAGCAGTACTTC. It specifies CASSLRIEQYF.

V usage is TRBV5-6 and J usage is TRBJ2-3; TRBD2 matches 8 bases. The CDR3 has 16 amino acids. Germline CDR1 and CDR2: SGHDT and YYEEEE. V shed 0 bases and J 2 bases; nucleotides not matched to a gene: 5. The CDR3 protein is CASSLVQREPTDTQYF. In DNA, the CDR3 is TGTGCCAGCAGCTTGGTCCAGCGGGAGCCCACAGATACGCAGTATTTT.

The rearrangement joins TRBV5-8 to TRBJ1-5; D is possibly TRBD1 (5 bases). The germline V gene encodes CDR1 SGHTS and CDR2 YDEGEE. V gave up 0 bases and J gave up 9 bases, with 13 bases separating them. This CDR3 contains 14 residues. The CDR3 nucleotides are TGTGCCAGCAGCTTGGTTCGGGGGGACGGGCCCCAGCATTTT. Protein sequence: CASSLVRGDGPQHF.

The chain is built from TRBV4-2 and TRBJ2-2, with 9 bases aligning to TRBD2. With 0 bases clipped from V and 2 bases from J, the junction kept 1 base outside the gene matches. The CDR3 sequence is 16 residues long. Germline values: CDR1 LGHNA, CDR2 YNFKEQ. The CDR3 protein is CASSQDSGRNTGELFF. In DNA, the CDR3 is TGTGCCAGCAGCCAAGATAGCGGGAGAAACACCGGGGAGCTGTTTTTT.

This clonotype was seen just once. The CDR3 coding sequence is TGTGCCAGCAGCCCCGGGAGCCGAGATCAGCCCCAGCATTTT. It is translated as CASSPGSRDQPQHF. The chain couples TRBV28 to TRBJ1-5, with no clear D. The CDR3 has 14 residues. V gave up 6 bases and J gave up 5 bases, with 14 bases separating them. Germline lookup yields CDR1 MDHEN and CDR2 SYDVKM.

This clonotype has only a few counts. The V and J genes are TRBV30 and TRBJ1-1, with D uncertain. This CDR3 is 11 amino acids long. Trimming removed 7 bases at V and 3 bases at J, with 9 bases between. Germline values: CDR1 GTSNPN, CDR2 SVGIG (reference sequence). CDR3 sequence: CASKADTEAFF. The CDR3 coding sequence is TGTGCCTCCAAAGCGGACACTGAAGCTTTCTTT.

This chain links TRBV20-1 with TRBJ2-3; 11 bases fit TRBD2. The germline CDR1 and CDR2 sequences are DFQATT and SNEGSKA (reference sequence). This CDR3 has 16 amino acids. The V and J ends lost 6 bases and 2 bases, in that order; junction bases with no gene match: 10. CDR3 bases: TGCAGTGCAGATGCCGGGACTAGCGGATTCACAGATACGCAGTATTTT. This sequence encodes CSADAGTSGFTDTQYF.

This clonotype was seen a few times. J is TRBJ2-1 and V is TRBV7-9; 8 nucleotides align to TRBD1. The germline gives CDR1 SEHNR, CDR2 FQNEAQ (reference sequence). The CDR3 covers 12 residues. The trim removed 1 base at V and 12 bases at J, leaving 2 bases unmatched. The CDR3 region is CASSLGGTGQFF. CDR3 sequence (DNA): TGTGCCAGCAGCTTAGGGGGGACAGGGCAGTTCTTC.

The genes are TRBV23-1 and TRBJ1-4; TRBD1 is a possible D gene (5 bases). TRBV23-1 is an ORF, with its function uncertain. The CDR3 loop spans 16 amino acids. Trimming stripped 7 bases from V and 8 bases from J, with 23 bases between. CDR3 residues: CASISFFRVGSEKLFF. The CDR3 nucleotides are TGCGCCAGCATTTCCTTCTTCAGGGTGGGGAGCGAAAAACTGTTTTTT.

The chain employs TRBV20-1 and TRBJ2-5, with D tentatively TRBD1 (6 bases). The CDR3 is 12 residues long. V was cut by 6 bases and J by 5 bases, with 13 bases left in between. The germline gives CDR1 DFQATT, CDR2 SNEGSKA (reference sequence). The CDR3 DNA is TGCAGTGCCAGCAGGGGCCAGGAGACCCAGTACTTC. This encodes CSASRGQETQYF.

This clonotype has only one observation. The rearrangement links TRBV5-1 to TRBJ1-1; 11 nucleotides agree with TRBD1. The CDR3 runs to 15 residues. CDR1 SGHRS and CDR2 YFSETQ come from the germline V gene. J was trimmed by 5 bases and V by 4 bases; bases with no gene match: 7. DNA of the CDR3: TGCGCCAGCAGCCTAGACGGACAGGGGGCGACTGAAGCTTTCTTT. Translation gives CASSLDGQGATEAFF.

This chain joins TRBV7-9 and TRBJ2-3, with D uncertain. V lost 3 bases and J lost 3, with 7 bases in between. The CDR3 is made up of 13 amino acids. Germline values: CDR1 SEHNR, CDR2 FQNEAQ (reference sequence). CDR3 coding DNA: TGTGCCAGCAGCTTGGCTGCTACAGATACGCAGTATTTT. Its translation: CASSLAATDTQYF.

This clonotype was seen a single time. The CDR3 sequence is CASSLRGLGEETQYF. The CDR3 DNA follows: TGCGCCAGCAGCCTGCGAGGCCTCGGGGAAGAGACCCAGTACTTC. The J gene is TRBJ2-5, the V gene TRBV5-1; maybe TRBD2 (5 bases). The germline gives CDR1 SGHRS, CDR2 YFSETQ. Trimming pared 4 bases from V and 3 bases from J, leaving 16 bases between. The CDR3 extends over 15 amino acids.

J is TRBJ1-2 and V is TRBV9; D gene unclear. Germline-derived CDR1 and CDR2 are SGDLS and YYNGEE. Trimming took 2 bases from V and 0 from J, leaving 11 bases between them. This CDR3 contains 15 residues. CDR3 amino acids: CASSVTGEANYGYTF. The CDR3 DNA sequence: TGTGCCAGCAGCGTTACCGGGGAAGCTAACTATGGCTACACCTTC.

The rearrangement uses TRBV18 and TRBJ1-2; a weak D match, TRBD1 (5 bases). This CDR3 is 16 amino acids long. Germline V gives CDR1 KGHSH, CDR2 LQKENI. V lost 2 bases, J lost 4 bases, and 17 bases lay in between. The CDR3 nucleotides are TGTGCCAGCTCACCAGGAGTTCGGAGAGGGGCCTATGGCTACACCTTC. Its protein product is CASSPGVRRGAYGYTF.

V and J are TRBV28 and TRBJ2-1; D ambiguous. V was shortened by 5 bases and J by 2 bases, with 4 bases between the two germline ends. The CDR3 is 12 residues long. CDR1 and CDR2 from the germline V gene are MDHEN and SYDVKM. The CDR3 DNA reads as TGTGCCAGCAGTCCGCCCTACAATGAGCAGTTCTTC. Translation gives CASSPPYNEQFF. Full variable domain (missing parts from reference TRBV28 and TRBJ2-1): DVKVTQSSRYLVKRTGEKVFLECVQDMDHENMFWYRQDPGLGLRLIYFSYDVKMKEKGDIPEGYSVSREKKERFSLILESASTNQTSMYLCASSPPYNEQFFGPGTRLTVL.